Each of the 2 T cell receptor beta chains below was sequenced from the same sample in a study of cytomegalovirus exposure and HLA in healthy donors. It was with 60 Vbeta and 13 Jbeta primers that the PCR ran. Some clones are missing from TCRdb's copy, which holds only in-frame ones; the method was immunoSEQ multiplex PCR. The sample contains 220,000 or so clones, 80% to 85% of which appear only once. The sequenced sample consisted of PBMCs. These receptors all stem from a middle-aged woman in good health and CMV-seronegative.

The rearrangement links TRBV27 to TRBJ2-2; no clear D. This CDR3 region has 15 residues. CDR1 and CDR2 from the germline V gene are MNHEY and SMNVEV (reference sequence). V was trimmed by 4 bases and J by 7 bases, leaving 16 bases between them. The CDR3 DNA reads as TGTGCCAGCAGTTCGGCAGGAAATATCCGCGGGGAGCTGTTTTTT. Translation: CASSSAGNIRGELFF.

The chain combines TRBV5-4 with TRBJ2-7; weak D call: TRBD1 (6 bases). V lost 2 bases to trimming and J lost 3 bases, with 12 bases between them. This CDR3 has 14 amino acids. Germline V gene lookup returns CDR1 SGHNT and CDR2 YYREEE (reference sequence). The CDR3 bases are TGTGCCAGCAGCTTTGGGCAGGGGAACTACGAGCAGTACTTC. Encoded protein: CASSFGQGNYEQYF.